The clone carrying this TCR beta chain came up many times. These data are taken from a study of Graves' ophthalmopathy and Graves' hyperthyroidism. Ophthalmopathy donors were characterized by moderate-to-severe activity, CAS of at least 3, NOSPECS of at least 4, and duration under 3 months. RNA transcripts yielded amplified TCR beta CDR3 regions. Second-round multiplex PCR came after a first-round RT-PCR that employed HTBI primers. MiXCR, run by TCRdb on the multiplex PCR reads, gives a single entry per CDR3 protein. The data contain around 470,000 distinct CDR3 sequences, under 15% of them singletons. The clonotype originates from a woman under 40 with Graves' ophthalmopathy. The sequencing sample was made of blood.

CDR3 loop: CASRGQGIGEQYF. CDR3 sequence (DNA): TGTGCCAGCAGAGGACAGGGTATTGGCGAGCAGTACTTC. The chain links TRBV6-5 to TRBJ2-7, with 8 bases fitting TRBD1. The germline V gene has CDR1 MNHEY and CDR2 SVGAGI. Germline trimming cut 6 bases from V and 6 bases from J; bases unmatched to any gene: 7. This CDR3 is built from 13 residues.